These 27 T cell receptor beta chains share one sample of origin, sequenced in a study of shared clonotypes between healthy human individuals. Using immunoSEQ multiplex PCR, the repertoire was profiled, and TCRdb retains in-frame clones only, with some absent. The table lists about 230,000 clones, just over 65% of them singletons, with approximately 10% in the top ten. The sequencing input was memory CD4+ T cells sorted from blood. Noted subset: CD45RA-negative fraction. All receptors come from a man younger than 45 in good health.

The table lists this clone with many counts. The genes are TRBV10-2 and TRBJ2-2, with 7 bases that match TRBD1. J was trimmed by 2 bases and V by 10 bases; bases with no gene match: 7. This CDR3 contains 14 residues. CDR1 is WSHSY and CDR2 is SAAADI in the germline V gene. The CDR3 DNA reads TGCGCCACCACCTGGGACAGCAACACCGGGGAGCTGTTTTTT. Protein product: CATTWDSNTGELFF.

This clone was observed a single time. This rearrangement joins TRBV28 to TRBJ2-5, with D unresolved. Trimming removed 3 bases from V and 4 bases from J, with 6 bases in between. Germline CDR1 MDHEN, CDR2 SYDVKM. The CDR3 covers 12 residues. The CDR3 region is CASSFYGETQYF. CDR3 DNA sequence: TGTGCCAGCAGTTTTTATGGAGAGACCCAGTACTTC.

With regard to this clone: This could be a read error, since a much larger clone is one nucleotide away. This sequence joins TRBV9 and TRBJ2-1, with 12 nucleotides matching TRBD2. CDR3 size: 15 residues. Looked up from germline, CDR1 is SGDLS and CDR2 is YYNGEE. The V segment lost 3 bases and the J segment 10 bases; nucleotides outside the gene matches: 8. CDR3 bases: TGTGCCAGCAGCGCCTGGACTAGCGGGATCGAGGAGCAGTTCTTC. It codes for CASSAWTSGIEEQFF.

This rearrangement joins TRBV6-4 to TRBJ1-1, with a tentative D call TRBD1 (5 bases). Germline V lookup: CDR1 MRHNA, CDR2 SNTAGT. The length of the CDR3 is 12 residues. The V and J ends lost 4 bases and 7 bases respectively, with 10 bases between them. The CDR3: CASSGGEGEAFF. The CDR3 DNA is TGTGCCAGCAGTGGAGGGGAGGGTGAAGCTTTCTTT.

This clone has more than one count but fewer than ten. The chain couples TRBV6-1 to TRBJ2-5; D is possibly TRBD1 or TRBD2 (6 bases each). The germline V gene encodes CDR1 MNHNS and CDR2 SASEGT. V was trimmed by 2 bases and J by 1 base, leaving 11 bases between them. The CDR3 sequence is 15 residues long. CDR3: CASSEKGGSQETQYF. CDR3 bases: TGTGCCAGCAGTGAAAAGGGGGGATCCCAAGAGACCCAGTACTTC.

The rearrangement links TRBV5-4 to TRBJ2-5, with D perhaps matching TRBD1 (6 bases). The CDR3 covers 13 residues. In germline, CDR1 is SGHNT, CDR2 YYREEE (reference sequence). Trimming stripped 4 bases from V and 4 bases from J, with 11 bases between. The CDR3 DNA reads TGTGCCAGCAGCCGCGGACAGCTAGAGACCCAGTACTTC. Translation gives CASSRGQLETQYF.

The chain combines TRBV9 with TRBJ2-2, with D tentatively TRBD1 (6 bases). The CDR3 is 16 residues long. CDR1 and CDR2 from the germline V gene are SGDLS and YYNGEE. The V and J ends lost 2 bases and 3 bases respectively, with 14 bases between them. The DNA for the CDR3 is TGTGCCAGCAGCGTCATGGGGGCTCGGGACACCGGGGAGCTGTTTTTT. Amino acid sequence: CASSVMGARDTGELFF.

The chain employs TRBV5-6 and TRBJ2-7; no clear D. Germline V lookup: CDR1 SGHDT, CDR2 YYEEEE. Trimming shortened V by 0 bases and J by 0 bases, and 10 bases separated the two germline ends. CDR3 length equals 15 residues. The CDR3 loop reads CASSLGITRSYEQYF. The CDR3 nucleotides read TGTGCCAGCAGCTTGGGGATAACCCGCTCCTACGAGCAGTACTTC.

The chain recombines TRBV2 with TRBJ1-2, with no clear D. The V gene's germline CDR1 is SNHLY and CDR2 FYNNEI. The CDR3 covers 14 residues. Trimming cost V 7 bases and J 4 bases, with 16 bases left between them. The CDR3 nucleotides are TGTGCCAGCACGGGCGGGTCTGGGAGCTATGGCTACACCTTC. Amino acids: CASTGGSGSYGYTF.

V gene TRBV7-2 combines with J gene TRBJ2-5; 10 nucleotides line up with TRBD2. The CDR3 consists of 18 residues. The V segment lost 1 base and the J segment 1 base; nucleotides outside the gene matches: 9. The germline V gene encodes CDR1 SGHTA and CDR2 FQGNSA. The CDR3 coding sequence is TGTGCCAGCAGCTTAGAGGTTCTTCTAGCGGGAGTCCAAGAGACCCAGTACTTC. It yields the protein CASSLEVLLAGVQETQYF. Filled out from reference TRBV7-2 and TRBJ2-5, the complete variable domain reads GAGVSQSPSNKVTEKGKDVELRCDPISGHTALYWYRQSLGQGLEFLIYFQGNSAPDKSGLPSDRFSAERTGGSVSTLTIQRTQQEDSAVYLCASSLEVLLAGVQETQYFGPGTRLLVL.

There are a few counts of this clone. The J gene is TRBJ2-1, the V gene TRBV18, with 9 bases that match TRBD1. The CDR3 covers 14 residues. The V gene's germline CDR1 is KGHSH and CDR2 LQKENI. The V and J ends lost 4 bases and 10 bases, in that order; junction bases with no gene match: 8. The CDR3 nucleotides are TGTGCCAGCTCACAAGGAACAGGGGGCGACGAGCAGTTCTTC. Translation: CASSQGTGGDEQFF.

The chain links TRBV27 to TRBJ1-4, with 7 bases identical to TRBD1. V shed 6 bases and J 0 bases; nucleotides not matched to a gene: 4. The CDR3 consists of 15 residues. Germline values: CDR1 MNHEY, CDR2 SMNVEV (reference sequence). DNA of the CDR3: TGTGCCAGCAGCTTCGGGACAGCAACTAATGAAAAACTGTTTTTT. Its translation: CASSFGTATNEKLFF.

This chain links TRBV19 with TRBJ2-5; TRBD2 aligns across 11 bases. V trimming: 6 bases; J trimming: 5 bases; junction bases outside the gene matches: 11. From germline, CDR1 is LNHDA and CDR2 SQIVND (reference sequence). The CDR3 has 16 residues. CDR3 in amino acids: CASRPGLAGGWETQYF. The CDR3 DNA reads TGTGCCAGTAGACCCGGCCTAGCGGGGGGATGGGAGACCCAGTACTTC.

The table lists this clone with many counts. This sequence joins TRBV7-6 and TRBJ2-2; 10 bases line up with TRBD2. The germline gives CDR1 SGHVS, CDR2 FNYEAQ. V was pared by 5 bases and J by 1 base, with 4 bases of the junction left unmatched. The CDR3 spans 16 residues. The CDR3 sequence is CASSPGLAVNTGELFF. The DNA of the CDR3 is TGTGCCAGCAGCCCCGGACTAGCGGTGAACACCGGGGAGCTGTTTTTT.

This rearrangement joins TRBV9 to TRBJ2-3; D unclear. V shed 0 bases and J shed 6 bases, with 5 bases lying between them. The CDR3 has 12 amino acids. Germline V gene data show CDR1 as SGDLS and CDR2 as YYNGEE. The CDR3 here is CASSVDRDTQYF. The DNA of the CDR3 is TGTGCCAGCAGCGTAGATCGGGATACGCAGTATTTT.

The chain couples TRBV5-1 to TRBJ2-7; a possible D gene is TRBD2 (5 bases). V was clipped by 0 bases and J by 3 bases, with 13 bases between them. CDR1 and CDR2 (germline): SGHRS, YFSETQ. The CDR3 has 15 amino acids. The CDR3 is CASSLALALGYEQYF. The CDR3 region has the DNA TGCGCCAGCAGCTTGGCCTTAGCGCTAGGCTACGAGCAGTACTTC.

The gene calls are TRBV5-1 and TRBJ2-2; D call uncertain. V was cut by 3 bases and J by 9 bases, with 6 bases left in between. The germline gives CDR1 SGHRS, CDR2 YFSETQ. The CDR3 loop spans 11 amino acids. CDR3 sequence: CASSSDRELFF. DNA of the CDR3: TGCGCCAGCAGCTCTGACAGGGAGCTGTTTTTT.

The sample holds many counts of this clone. The sample carries other DNA sequences with the same CDR3. The V call is TRBV7-2, the J call TRBJ2-5; no clear D. CDR1 and CDR2 (germline): SGHTA, FQGNSA. Trimming left V 3 bases short and J 4 bases short, with 6 bases between. The CDR3 consists of 12 residues. CDR3 DNA sequence: TGTGCCAGCAGCTTCGAAAGAGAGACCCAGTACTTC. Protein sequence: CASSFERETQYF. Complete variable domain (other parts from reference TRBV7-2 and TRBJ2-5): GAGVSQSPSNKVTEKGKDVELRCDPISGHTALYWYRQSLGQGLEFLIYFQGNSAPDKSGLPSDRFSAERTGGSVSTLTIQRTQQEDSAVYLCASSFERETQYFGPGTRLLVL.

The genes are TRBV6-1 and TRBJ2-5, with TRBD2 identical over 9 bases. This CDR3 is built from 15 residues. The germline V gene encodes CDR1 MNHNS and CDR2 SASEGT. J was trimmed by 5 bases and V by 2 bases; bases with no gene match: 6. CDR3 in amino acids: CASSEMGGRAETQYF. CDR3 nucleotides: TGTGCCAGCAGTGAAATGGGCGGGAGGGCGGAGACCCAGTACTTC.

The chain combines TRBV4-3 with TRBJ2-1; 8 nucleotides align to TRBD2. Unmatched junction bases numbered 11, after V lost 5 bases and J lost 8 bases. The CDR3 has 15 amino acids. Germline V CDR1 and CDR2: LGHNA, YSLEER. The CDR3 spells CASSTGLGVIDEQFF. CDR3 DNA sequence: TGCGCCAGCAGCACGGGACTAGGAGTCATCGATGAGCAGTTCTTC.

This chain uses TRBV5-1 with TRBJ2-5; 7 bases agree with TRBD1. This CDR3 is 12 amino acids long. Germline V lookup: CDR1 SGHRS, CDR2 YFSETQ. Trimming cost V 7 bases and J 0 bases; bases outside gene matches: 0. CDR3 amino acids: CASGQDQETQYF. CDR3 DNA: TGCGCCAGCGGACAGGACCAAGAGACCCAGTACTTC. The entire variable domain, with the rest obtained from reference TRBV5-1 and TRBJ2-5, is as follows: KAGVTQTPRYLIKTRGQQVTLSCSPISGHRSVSWYQQTPGQGLQFLFEYFSETQRNKGNFPGRFSGRQFSNSRSEMNVSTLELGDSALYLCASGQDQETQYFGPGTRLLVL.

This clone showed up just a few times. The V gene is TRBV28, the J gene TRBJ1-2; a possible D gene is TRBD1 (5 bases). CDR1 is MDHEN and CDR2 is SYDVKM in the germline V gene. The CDR3 loop spans 14 amino acids. V lost 7 bases to trimming and J lost 4 bases, with 16 bases between them. The CDR3 sequence: CASTMAGGPYGYTF. The CDR3 DNA sequence: TGTGCCAGCACCATGGCGGGGGGTCCCTATGGCTACACCTTC.

Of note for this clone: Other DNA sequences in this specimen translate into the identical CDR3. CDR3 nucleotides: TGTGCCAGCAGTTACCTAGCGGGGTCCTACGAGCAGTACTTC. Its protein product is CASSYLAGSYEQYF. V is TRBV6-5 and J is TRBJ2-7, with 9 bases aligning to TRBD2. Germline-derived CDR1 and CDR2 are MNHEY and SVGAGI. The V and J ends lost 2 bases and 1 base, in that order; junction bases with no gene match: 0. This CDR3 is 14 amino acids long.

This clone was counted only a few times. The V call is TRBV19, the J call TRBJ1-5; 9 nucleotides line up with TRBD1. From germline, CDR1 is LNHDA and CDR2 SQIVND (reference sequence). Trimming cost V 9 bases and J 1 base; bases outside gene matches: 10. There are 16 residues in the CDR3. The CDR3 here is CASRDRVAGSNQPQHF. The CDR3 bases are TGTGCCAGCCGGGACAGGGTGGCGGGGAGCAATCAGCCCCAGCATTTT.

V usage is TRBV4-3 and J usage is TRBJ2-2; D call uncertain. Trimming left V 0 bases short and J 5 bases short, with 7 bases between. The CDR3 is made up of 14 amino acids. CDR1 and CDR2 from the germline V gene are LGHNA and YSLEER. CDR3 coding DNA: TGCGCCAGCAGCCAAGATATCCCGACCGGGGAGCTGTTTTTT. Translated, it gives CASSQDIPTGELFF.

The chain's CDR3 is CASGPGQGRGETQYF. Written as DNA, the CDR3 is TGTGCCAGCGGACCGGGACAGGGAAGGGGAGAGACCCAGTACTTC. The chain is built from TRBV7-9 and TRBJ2-5; 9 bases align to TRBD1. Germline values: CDR1 SEHNR, CDR2 FQNEAQ (reference sequence). The V gene end was trimmed by 8 bases and the J gene end by 4 bases; junction bases not matched to a gene: 11. The CDR3 runs to 15 residues.

The chain is built from TRBV2 and TRBJ1-4, with D possibly TRBD1 on 5 matching bases. The CDR3 is 18 residues long. The germline V gene has CDR1 SNHLY and CDR2 FYNNEI. Trimming removed 3 bases from V and 7 bases from J, with 24 bases in between. The CDR3 sequence: CASSDLVQGNRRGEKLFF. CDR3 nucleotide sequence: TGTGCCAGCAGTGATCTAGTGCAGGGAAATCGAAGGGGTGAAAAACTGTTTTTT.